The clone carrying this T cell receptor beta chain was detected only a few times. Antigen: not known. TCRdb re-derived calls from the 5' RACE reads in MiXCR, one entry per CDR3 protein. Found here are approximately 450,000 distinct CDR3 sequences, 15% to 20% of them singletons; the top ten hold around 12%. This sample was taken from a study of T-cell memory formation after mild COVID-19. Study-level points and caveats: SARS-CoV-2 specificity of second-wave clones peaking day 37 was unconfirmed. Some SARS-CoV-2-responding clones were already detected in memory before infection.

The germline V gene has CDR1 SGHVS and CDR2 FNYEAQ. The CDR3 spans 20 residues. V lost 5 bases and J lost 2; bases outside the gene matches: 17. The sequence was collected from an adult woman who had mild COVID-19 (a few samples of this study predate the infection). Cell type and time point are not known. Sequenced input: PBMCs or a T cell subset sorted from them (not recorded which). The chain carries TRBV7-6 and TRBJ2-3; 12 bases fit TRBD2. CDR3 loop: CASSLTRLAGDLILTDTQYF. DNA for the CDR3: TGTGCCAGCAGCCTTACCCGACTAGCGGGGGACCTCATACTCACAGATACGCAGTATTTT. Based on the CDR3 plus reference TRBV7-6 and TRBJ2-3, the full variable domain is GAGVSQSPRYKVTKRGQDVALRCDPISGHVSLYWYRQALGQGPEFLTYFNYEAQQDKSGLPNDRFSAERPEGSISTLTIQRTEQRDSAMYRCASSLTRLAGDLILTDTQYFGPGTRLTVL.